This T cell receptor (beta chain) was captured by sequencing in a study of PD-1 blockade in mismatch repair-deficient tumors (dated by TCRdb to the late 2010s). Regarding the study in general: Between late 2013 and late 2016, the trial enrolled roughly 80 consecutive patients with approximately 12 types of mismatch repair-deficient cancer, all of whom had received prior treatment and were progressing. Tumor-associated T cell clones in the peripheral blood of patients responding to PD-1 blockade were tracked using deep sequencing of TCR CDR3 regions.

The library came from the immunoSEQ multiplex PCR assay. The table comes from immuneACCESS by way of TCRdb, which keeps in-frame sequences with V and J called. Part of the clones is missing from these tables; in studies checked, under half for an unresolved V gene and the rest for unknown reasons. In all, the sample holds more than 85,000 clones, and 82% of those were seen once. The ten top clones hold about 6.3% of the sample. Mismatch repair deficiency was established in every enrolled patient by polymerase chain reaction or immunohistochemistry. TCR sequencing was performed for a few patients who responded to pembrolizumab therapy. In the phase II trial, pembrolizumab PD-1 blockade was tested prospectively in advanced mismatch repair-deficient cancers, no matter which tissue of origin the cancers came from. Peripheral blood T cell samples were collected serially, before PD-1 blockade began and at several time points afterward. Blood sampling time points were reported as weeks after the first dose of pembrolizumab.

About this clone: The specificity of this receptor is unknown. No base quality information exists; no much larger clone differs at one position.

V is pared back by 5 bases and J by 4 bases, with 12 bases lying between the germline termini. The germline V gene (reference sequence) supplies CDR1 SEHNR and CDR2 FQNEAQ. Measured from the cysteine to the phenylalanine, the CDR3 is 13 residues long. Only the CDR3 part of the read is kept: 39 bases, read in frame from the first base. Results the study describes overall, beyond this receptor: After pembrolizumab, tumor-resident clones, which were often undetectable in blood before treatment, expanded rapidly and then contracted, generally ahead of radiologic responses.

This sample comprised peripheral blood, obtained around 8 months after starting pembrolizumab. This sequence uses TRBV7-9 and TRBJ2-7; perhaps TRBD1 is the D gene, with 6 bases matching. The clonotype was recovered from an adult with mismatch repair-deficient cancer. The nucleotide sequence is TGTGCCAGCAGCCTTAGACAGGAATACGAGCAGTACTTC. Its product reads: CASSLRQEYEQYF.